The clone carrying this TCR beta chain was found many times. Its antigen is undetermined. These data belong to a study of T cells after posttransplantation cyclophosphamide. Study observations and caveats: Later blood repertoires were often dominated by clones from the donor CD8+ memory compartment. Tissue-infiltrating T cells from skin or gut overlapped little with blood T cells. Recipient CMV seropositivity and CMV reactivation strongly tracked TRB clonality.

Trimming removed 6 bases from V and 0 bases from J; junction bases left unmatched: 6. CDR1 is SGHAT, CDR2 FQNNGV, per germline. CDR3 length: 16 amino acids. The method was immunoSEQ multiplex PCR; TCRdb's version includes in-frame clones alone and lacks a portion of them. The sample has roughly 45,000 clones, none seen only once. This sequence joins TRBV11-2 and TRBJ2-2, with TRBD1 matching 8 bases. The TCR originated in a man aged 35-49 years in good health, CMV-negative, and a related stem cell transplant donor. Specimen: PBMCs. CDR3 in DNA: TGTGCCAGCAGTTCGGACAGGGCCGCGAACACCGGGGAGCTGTTTTTT. Protein: CASSSDRAANTGELFF. Based on the CDR3 plus reference TRBV11-2 and TRBJ2-2, the full variable domain is EAGVAQSPRYKIIEKRQSVAFWCNPISGHATLYWYQQILGQGPKLLIQFQNNGVVDDSQLPKDRFSAERLKGVDSTLKIQPAKLEDSAVYLCASSSDRAANTGELFFGEGSRLTVL.